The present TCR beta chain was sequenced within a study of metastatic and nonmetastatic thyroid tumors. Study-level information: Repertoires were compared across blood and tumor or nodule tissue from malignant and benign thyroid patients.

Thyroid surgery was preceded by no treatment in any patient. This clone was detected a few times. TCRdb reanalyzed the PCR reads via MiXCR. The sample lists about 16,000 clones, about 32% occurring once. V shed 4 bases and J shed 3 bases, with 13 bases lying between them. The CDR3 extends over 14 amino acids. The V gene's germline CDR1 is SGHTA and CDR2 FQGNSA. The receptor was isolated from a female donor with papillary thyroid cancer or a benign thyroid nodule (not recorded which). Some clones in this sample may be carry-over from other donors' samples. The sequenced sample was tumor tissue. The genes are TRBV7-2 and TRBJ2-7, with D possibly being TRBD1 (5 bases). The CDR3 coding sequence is TGTGCCAGCAGCTACCTCGACAGACACTACGAGCAGTACTTC. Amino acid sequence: CASSYLDRHYEQYF.